This entry features one TCR beta chain sequence. This clonotype was seen more than once but under ten times. Its antigen is unknown. No much larger clone exists at a distance of one base, and base qualities are not known. The protocol used for the library was 5' RACE. These reads were obtained on an Illumina HiSeq 2000. Template switching added a universal primer binding site, and the final cDNA carried a unique molecular identifier that allowed TCR cDNA molecules to be counted accurately. First-strand cDNA for TCR alpha and beta chains was synthesized from specific primers in the conserved constant-segment region. Each cDNA library was double barcoded, with a SMART-Mk sample barcode plus Illumina barcodes, to control for contamination. TruSeq adapter sequences, together with Illumina sample barcodes, were added in two successive PCR steps. The TCR alpha and beta cDNA libraries were sequenced on the Illumina HiSeq platform using custom primers. Regarding the original processing steps: MiGEC was used to process raw reads and extract unique molecular identifiers, and MiXCR was used to find CDR3 positions. Recombination models were inferred per individual with the repgenHMM and IGoR tools using an EM algorithm. The tcR package in R was used for shared clonotype analysis, with sharing normalized by the product of cloneset sizes. Out-of-frame nonproductive sequences were analyzed to study raw recombination free of thymic and clonal selection effects. TCRdb trimmed the raw reads at Q25, called clones with MiXCR and kept productive beta chains. Every distinct CDR3 protein forms one entry, paired with its most common genes and DNA. The V and J calls shown here were made by TCRdb, not taken from the authors' results. In all, the sample holds about 470,000 distinct CDR3 sequences, and approximately 24% of those were seen once. 2.9% of the sample goes to the ten largest clones.

All donors were healthy Caucasians. The twin cohort consisted of three pairs of female monozygotic twins, all aged about 18 to 29 years. CD4+ and CD8+ T cell populations were isolated with positive isolation kits from Invitrogen. The CDR3 numbers 14 residues from cysteine through phenylalanine. Only the CDR3 DNA is retained, 42 bases long and in frame from the first base. V is shortened by 0 bases, J by 3 bases, and the region joining them spans 10 bases. Based on the germline V gene, the CDR1 and CDR2 sequences are SGHRS and YFSETQ. This sample was included in a study of identical twins (TCRdb year 2016). Looking at the study overall: TCR alpha and beta repertoires from monozygotic twins, unrelated adults of various ages and cord blood were deep-sequenced to test whether fetal clonotypes persist. Replicate twin experiments were performed at different times using different library preparation protocols to rule out contamination. Summary of the overall study and its limitations: In beta out-of-frame sequences, excess twin sharing was weaker, because having fewer shared sequences lowered the signal-to-noise ratio. Fewer insertions were carried by abundant cord blood beta clonotypes; a weaker similar trend was observed in young adult naive repertoires, while no such trend was observed in memory repertoires. Recombination models systematically underestimated out-of-frame TCR alpha sharing in monozygotic twins but agreed with sharing between unrelated individuals. Zero-insertion analyses could be partly confounded by invariant T cells such as MAIT and iNKT, although diverse VJ usage argued against such confounding for most clonotypes. Conclusions relied on cross-sectional statistical analysis, since the same donors could not be followed over many years. Compared with coincidental sharing between unrelated individuals, out-of-frame TCR alpha sequences shared between twins showed an excess of sequences with low generation probability.

The same sample was also used in a study of T cells expressing NK-cell markers. That second report states: Three sorted T-cell subsets (CD3+CD56+NKG2C+, CD3+CD56+NKG2C- and CD3+CD56-NKG2C+) from several donors had their TCR beta-chain repertoires profiled. Of the eight sequenced donors, seven were found to be HCMV-seropositive and one was found to be HCMV-seronegative. In several experiments an anti-gammadeltaTCR antibody was added to restrict sorting to alphabetaTCR-expressing T cells. In more than five donors, the dominant CD3+CD56+NKG2C+ clonotypes were found to rank among the top 10 CD8+ clonotypes and to make up 1.0-7.0% of CD8+ T cells. Those dominant clonotypes were again the most abundant among CD3+CD56-NKG2C+ cells in a few donors, at about 28.3-60.1%. It remained unclear whether the expanded NKG2C-expressing T cell clones were specific for HCMV antigens. All eight donors whose samples were sequenced were randomly selected healthy volunteers, three of them men and five women. To determine HCMV serostatus, a commercial ELISA kit was used to detect HCMV-specific IgG in serum. MIGEC was used to demultiplex reads and group the reads by UMI, and MiTCR was used to assemble and quantify clonotypes. To exclude erroneous sequences, only TCR cDNA sequences supported by at least two reads were retained. The tcR package was used for downstream repertoire analysis, and clonotypes were matched between fractions using CDR3 nucleotide sequence together with V segment. VDJmatch was used to annotate antigen specificity against VDJdb, with one amino acid substitution in CDR3 allowed.

Recombination connected TRBV5-1 to TRBJ2-7; a weak D assignment points to TRBD1 (5 bases agree). This sequence was found in a woman between 18 and 30 years old in good health. The sample comprised CD4+ T cells sorted from blood. The encoded CDR3 is CASSLELGVYEQYF. The nucleotides read TGCGCCAGCAGCTTGGAATTAGGGGTCTACGAGCAGTACTTC.